The sequence of this TCR beta chain was determined in a study of beta chain features in type 1 diabetes. Concerning this clone itself: Its antigen is undetermined.

The germline V gene has CDR1 SGHRS and CDR2 YFSETQ. V lost 4 bases, J lost 5 bases, and 9 bases stayed unmatched. CDR3 size: 15 residues. Of the isolated RNA, all was reverse transcribed, and so the sequenced material was expressed TCRB transcripts. The protocol was immunoSEQ multiplex PCR, while the TCRdb copy is restricted to in-frame clones and leaves out a portion. The sample holds under 150,000 clones, roughly 17% seen once. Staining for CD45RO/CCR7/CD25/CD127/CD95/CD27 allowed sorting of CD4+ naive, central memory, regulatory and stem cell-like memory cells. Study-wide findings and caveats: Using cDNA template may skew counts toward highly expressing activated cells. In every one of the four CD4+ subsets, TCRB CDR3s were moderately but significantly shorter in Type 1 diabetes patients.

Sequencing was done on a sample of central memory CD4+ T cells from blood. The TCR originated in a man aged 18-30 years with type 1 diabetes. V is TRBV5-1 and J is TRBJ2-7; 10 bases agree with TRBD2. CDR3 coding DNA: TGCGCCAGCAGCGCAGAGACTAGCGGGTTCAACGAGCAGTACTTC. It is translated as CASSAETSGFNEQYF.